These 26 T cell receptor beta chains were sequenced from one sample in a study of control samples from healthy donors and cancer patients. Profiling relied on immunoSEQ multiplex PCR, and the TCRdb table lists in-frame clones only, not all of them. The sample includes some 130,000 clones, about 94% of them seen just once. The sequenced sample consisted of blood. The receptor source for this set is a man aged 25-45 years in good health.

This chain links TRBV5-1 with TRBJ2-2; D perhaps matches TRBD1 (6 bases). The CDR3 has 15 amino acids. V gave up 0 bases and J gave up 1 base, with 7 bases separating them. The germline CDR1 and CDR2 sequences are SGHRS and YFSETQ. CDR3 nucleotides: TGCGCCAGCAGCTTGGGCAGGGGGAACACCGGGGAGCTGTTTTTT. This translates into CASSLGRGNTGELFF.

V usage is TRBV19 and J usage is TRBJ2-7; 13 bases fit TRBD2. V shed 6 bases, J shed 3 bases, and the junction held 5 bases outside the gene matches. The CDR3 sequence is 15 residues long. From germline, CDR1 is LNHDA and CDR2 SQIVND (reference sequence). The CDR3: CASRPGLAGNYEQYF. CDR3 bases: TGTGCCAGTAGGCCGGGACTAGCGGGGAACTACGAGCAGTACTTC. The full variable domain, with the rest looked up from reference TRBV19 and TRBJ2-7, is DGGITQSPKYLFRKEGQNVTLSCEQNLNHDAMYWYRQDPGQGLRLIYYSQIVNDFQKGDIAEGYSVSREKKESFPLTVTSAQKNPTAFYLCASRPGLAGNYEQYFGPGTRLTVT.

The CDR3 region is CASSFSGGEYNEQFF. CDR3 DNA sequence: TGTGCCAGCAGCTTTAGCGGGGGGGAATACAATGAGCAGTTCTTC. The chain employs TRBV9 and TRBJ2-1, with 11 bases identical to TRBD2. The V gene end was trimmed by 4 bases and the J gene end by 4 bases; junction bases not matched to a gene: 4. This CDR3 has 15 amino acids. The germline V gene encodes CDR1 SGDLS and CDR2 YYNGEE.

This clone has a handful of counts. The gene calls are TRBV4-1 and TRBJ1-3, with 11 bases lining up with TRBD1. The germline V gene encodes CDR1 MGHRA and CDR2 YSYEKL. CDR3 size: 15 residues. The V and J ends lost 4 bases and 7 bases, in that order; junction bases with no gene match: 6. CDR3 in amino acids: CASSPPRTGGNTIYF. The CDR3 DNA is TGCGCCAGCAGCCCCCCGCGGACAGGGGGCAACACCATATATTTT.

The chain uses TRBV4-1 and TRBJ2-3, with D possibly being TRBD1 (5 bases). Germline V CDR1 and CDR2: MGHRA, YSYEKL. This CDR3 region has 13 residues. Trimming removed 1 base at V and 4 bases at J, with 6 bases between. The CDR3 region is CASSQGGPDTQYF. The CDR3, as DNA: TGCGCCAGCAGCCAAGGGGGCCCAGATACGCAGTATTTT.

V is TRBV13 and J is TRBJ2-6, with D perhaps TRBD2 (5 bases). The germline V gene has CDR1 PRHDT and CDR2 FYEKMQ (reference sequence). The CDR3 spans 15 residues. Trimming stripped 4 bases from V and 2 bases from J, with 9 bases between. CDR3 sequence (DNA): TGTGCCAGCAGCTCGAGGGTAGCTGGGGCCAACGTCCTGACTTTC. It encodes CASSSRVAGANVLTF.

The CDR3 DNA reads TGTGCCAGCTCACGCGACTCTCCGTGGAACACCGGGGAGCTGTTTTTT. This translates into CASSRDSPWNTGELFF. The chain couples TRBV18 to TRBJ2-2; D unresolved. The V gene's germline CDR1 is KGHSH and CDR2 LQKENI. This CDR3 has 16 amino acids. Trimming left V 4 bases short and J 1 base short, with 13 bases between.

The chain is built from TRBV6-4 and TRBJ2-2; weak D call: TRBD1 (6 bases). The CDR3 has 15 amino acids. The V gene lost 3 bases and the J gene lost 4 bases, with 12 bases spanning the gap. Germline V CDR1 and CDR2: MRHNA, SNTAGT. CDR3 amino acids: CASSELGGSTGELFF. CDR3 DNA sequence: TGTGCCAGCAGTGAATTAGGGGGAAGCACCGGGGAGCTGTTTTTT.

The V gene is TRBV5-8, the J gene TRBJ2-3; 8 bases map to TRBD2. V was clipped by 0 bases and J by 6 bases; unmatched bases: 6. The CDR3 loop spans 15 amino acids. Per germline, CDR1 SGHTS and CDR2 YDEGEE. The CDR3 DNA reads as TGTGCCAGCAGCTTGGCTAGGGCGGGAGGCGATACGCAGTATTTT. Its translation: CASSLARAGGDTQYF.

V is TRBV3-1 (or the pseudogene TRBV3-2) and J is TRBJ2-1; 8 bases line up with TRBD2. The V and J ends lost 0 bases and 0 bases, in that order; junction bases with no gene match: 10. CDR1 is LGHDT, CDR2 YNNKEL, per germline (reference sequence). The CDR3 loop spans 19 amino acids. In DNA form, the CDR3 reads TGTGCCAGCAGCCAAGACCTAAGCGGGGGCCAAAGCTCCTACAATGAGCAGTTCTTC. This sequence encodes CASSQDLSGGQSSYNEQFF.

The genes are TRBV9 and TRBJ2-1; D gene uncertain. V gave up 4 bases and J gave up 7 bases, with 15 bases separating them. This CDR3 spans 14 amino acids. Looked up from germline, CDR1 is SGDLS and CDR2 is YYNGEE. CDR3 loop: CASSSEERWNEQFF. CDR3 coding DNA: TGTGCCAGCAGCTCCGAGGAGAGGTGGAATGAGCAGTTCTTC.

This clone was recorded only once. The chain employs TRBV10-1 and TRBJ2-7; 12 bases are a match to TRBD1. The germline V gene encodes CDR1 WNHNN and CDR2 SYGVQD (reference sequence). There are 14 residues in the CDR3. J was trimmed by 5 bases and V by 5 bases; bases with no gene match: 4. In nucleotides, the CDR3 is TGCGCCAGCAGTCCCGGGACAGGGGGCAACGAGCAGTACTTC. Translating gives CASSPGTGGNEQYF.

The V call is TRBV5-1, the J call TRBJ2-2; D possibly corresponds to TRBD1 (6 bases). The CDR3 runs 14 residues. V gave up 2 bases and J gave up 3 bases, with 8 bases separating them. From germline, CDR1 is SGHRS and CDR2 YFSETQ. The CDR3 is CASSLQGYTGELFF. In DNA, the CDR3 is TGCGCCAGCAGCTTACAGGGTTACACCGGGGAGCTGTTTTTT.

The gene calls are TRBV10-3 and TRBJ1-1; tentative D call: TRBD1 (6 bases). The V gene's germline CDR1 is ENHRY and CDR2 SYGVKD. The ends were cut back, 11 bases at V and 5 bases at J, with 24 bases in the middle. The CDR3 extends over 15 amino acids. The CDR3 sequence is CASQAGTLSGTEAFF. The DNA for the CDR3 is TGTGCCTCCCAGGCCGGGACACTGAGCGGGACTGAAGCTTTCTTT.

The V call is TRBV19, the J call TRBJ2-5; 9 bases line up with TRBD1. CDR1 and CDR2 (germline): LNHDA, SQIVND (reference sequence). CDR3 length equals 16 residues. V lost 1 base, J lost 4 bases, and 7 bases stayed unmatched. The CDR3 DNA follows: TGTGCCAGTAGTATAGGTGTCGGGACAGGGATAGAGACCCAGTACTTC. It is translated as CASSIGVGTGIETQYF.

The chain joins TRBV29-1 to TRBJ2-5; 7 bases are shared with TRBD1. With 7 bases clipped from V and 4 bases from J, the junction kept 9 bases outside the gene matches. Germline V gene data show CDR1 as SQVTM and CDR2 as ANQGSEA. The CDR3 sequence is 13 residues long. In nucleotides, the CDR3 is TGCAGCGCCCGGACAGGTTTGGTAGAGACCCAGTACTTC. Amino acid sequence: CSARTGLVETQYF.

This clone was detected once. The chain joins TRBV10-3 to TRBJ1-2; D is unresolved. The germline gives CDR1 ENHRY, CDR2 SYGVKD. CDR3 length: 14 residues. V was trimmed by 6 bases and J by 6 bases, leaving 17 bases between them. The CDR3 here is CAISTGYGDDGYTF. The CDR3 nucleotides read TGTGCCATCAGCACCGGGTACGGGGATGATGGCTACACCTTC.

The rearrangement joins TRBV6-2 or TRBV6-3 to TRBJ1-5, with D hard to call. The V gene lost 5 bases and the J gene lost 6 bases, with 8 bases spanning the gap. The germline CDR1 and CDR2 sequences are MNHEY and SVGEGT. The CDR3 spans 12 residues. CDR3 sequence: CASSHHPQPQHF. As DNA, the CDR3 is TGTGCCAGCAGTCACCACCCTCAGCCCCAGCATTTT.

The CDR3 loop reads CASSQGWLRGGTDTQYF. The DNA for the CDR3 is TGCGCCAGCAGCCAAGGATGGCTCCGGGGGGGCACAGATACGCAGTATTTT. This chain connects TRBV4-3 to TRBJ2-3, with TRBD2 matching 7 bases. J gave up 1 base and V 1 base, and 8 bases lay outside the gene matches. CDR1 is LGHNA, CDR2 YSLEER, per germline. The CDR3 contains 17 residues.

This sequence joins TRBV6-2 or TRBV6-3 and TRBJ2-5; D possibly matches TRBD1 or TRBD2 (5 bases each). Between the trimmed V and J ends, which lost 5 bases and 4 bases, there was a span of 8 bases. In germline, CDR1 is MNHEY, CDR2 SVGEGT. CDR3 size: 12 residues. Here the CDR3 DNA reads TGTGCCAGCAGTGGGACCTCAGAGACCCAGTACTTC. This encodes CASSGTSETQYF.

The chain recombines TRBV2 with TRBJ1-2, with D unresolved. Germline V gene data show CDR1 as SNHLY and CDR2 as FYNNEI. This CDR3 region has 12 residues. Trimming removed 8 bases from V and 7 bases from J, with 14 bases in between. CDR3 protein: CASPGKLGGYTF. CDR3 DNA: TGTGCCAGCCCTGGGAAACTGGGTGGCTACACCTTC.

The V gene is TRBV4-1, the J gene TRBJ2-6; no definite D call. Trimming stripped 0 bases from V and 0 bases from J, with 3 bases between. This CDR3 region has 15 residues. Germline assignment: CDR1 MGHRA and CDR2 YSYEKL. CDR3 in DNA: TGCGCCAGCAGCCAAGAGAGCTCTGGGGCCAACGTCCTGACTTTC. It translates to CASSQESSGANVLTF.

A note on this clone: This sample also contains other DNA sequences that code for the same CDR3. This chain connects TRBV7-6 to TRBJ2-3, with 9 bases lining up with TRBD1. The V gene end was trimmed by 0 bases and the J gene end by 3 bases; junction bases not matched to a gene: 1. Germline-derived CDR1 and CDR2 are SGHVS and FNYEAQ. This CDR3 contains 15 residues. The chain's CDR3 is CASSLAGTGTDTQYF. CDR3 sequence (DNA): TGTGCCAGCAGCTTAGCGGGGACAGGGACAGATACGCAGTATTTT.

The CDR3 coding sequence is TGTGCCAGCAGCCACGGGGGGGCCAATGAGCAGTTCTTC. This codes for CASSHGGANEQFF. J is TRBJ2-1 and V is TRBV11-3, with TRBD2 matching over 8 bases. The CDR3 spans 13 residues. Per germline, CDR1 SGHNT and CDR2 YENEEA. After removal of 5 bases from V and 6 bases from J, the junction contained 3 bases not matched to a gene.

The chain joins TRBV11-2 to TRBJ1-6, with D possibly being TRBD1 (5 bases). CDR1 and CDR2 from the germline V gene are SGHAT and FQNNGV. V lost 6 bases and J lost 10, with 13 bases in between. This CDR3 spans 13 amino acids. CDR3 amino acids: CASRQGVGSPLHF. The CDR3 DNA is TGTGCCAGCAGACAAGGGGTTGGCTCACCCCTCCACTTT.

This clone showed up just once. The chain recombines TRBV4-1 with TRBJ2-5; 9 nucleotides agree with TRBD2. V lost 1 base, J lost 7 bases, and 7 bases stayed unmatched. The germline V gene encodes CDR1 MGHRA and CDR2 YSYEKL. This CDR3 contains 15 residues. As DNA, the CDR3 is TGCGCCAGCAGCCAAGGGAGCGGGGGGCAGGGGACCCAGTACTTC. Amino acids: CASSQGSGGQGTQYF.